The TCR beta chain described here comes from a study of blood T cell repertoires in COVID-19. Turning to the study itself: Sample material is recorded as cDNA or gDNA derived from T cells, B-cell-depleted T cells, or PBMCs.

Germline V gene sequence: CDR1 LGHNA, CDR2 YSLEER. The V and J ends lost 0 bases and 5 bases, in that order; junction bases with no gene match: 5. This CDR3 is built from 16 residues. Libraries were prepared by immunoSEQ multiplex PCR; TCRdb keeps only in-frame clonotypes and omits some of them. The sample has hundreds of thousands of clones, approximately 88% seen once; the top ten hold around 9%. Participants were aged about 18 to 100 years, lived in 20 to 25 US areas, and enrolled virtually. The study counted Cohort 3 donors as recovered given two negative PCRs, clearance, or symptom resolution. The sequenced sample consisted of PBMCs or T cells enriched from blood (not recorded which). This receptor was obtained from a woman aged 18-35 years who had recovered from COVID-19. The chain combines TRBV4-3 with TRBJ2-1; 9 nucleotides align to TRBD2. CDR3 loop: CASSQEWLAGNNEQFF. In nucleotides, the CDR3 is TGCGCCAGCAGCCAAGAGTGGCTAGCGGGAAACAATGAGCAGTTCTTC.